This T cell receptor beta chain was identified in a study of human T cells and chemical hapten exposure. It was from unfractionated whole blood that total RNA was extracted. Each CDR3 protein gets one entry after TCRdb re-called the 5' RACE reads with MiXCR. The sample lists more than 75,000 distinct CDR3 sequences; about a sixth were seen once. CDR1 is MNHEY, CDR2 SMNVEV, per germline (reference sequence). With 4 bases removed from V and 5 bases from J, the gap between germline ends came to 10 bases. The CDR3 sequence is 13 residues long. The chain combines TRBV27 with TRBJ2-3; D unresolved. The TCR originated in a female donor in good health. The DNA of the CDR3 is TGTGCCAGCAGTTGGGTTGGGGAAGATACGCAGTATTTT. This codes for CASSWVGEDTQYF.